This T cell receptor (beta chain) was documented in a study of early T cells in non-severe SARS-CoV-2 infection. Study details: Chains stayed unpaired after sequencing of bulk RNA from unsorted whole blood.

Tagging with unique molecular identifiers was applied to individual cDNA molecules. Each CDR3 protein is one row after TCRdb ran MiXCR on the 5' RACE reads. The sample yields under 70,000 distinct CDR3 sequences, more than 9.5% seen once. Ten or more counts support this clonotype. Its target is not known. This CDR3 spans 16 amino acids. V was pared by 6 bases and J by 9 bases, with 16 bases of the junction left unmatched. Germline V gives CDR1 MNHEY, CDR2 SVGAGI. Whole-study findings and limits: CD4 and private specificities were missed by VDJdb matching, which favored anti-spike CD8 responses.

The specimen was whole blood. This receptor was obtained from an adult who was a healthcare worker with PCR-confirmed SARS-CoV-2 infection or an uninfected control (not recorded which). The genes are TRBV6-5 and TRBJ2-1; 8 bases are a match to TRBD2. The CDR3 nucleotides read TGTGCCAGCAGCTCCCCAATAGCGGGGCCGGGTTTTGAGCAGTTCTTC. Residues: CASSSPIAGPGFEQFF.